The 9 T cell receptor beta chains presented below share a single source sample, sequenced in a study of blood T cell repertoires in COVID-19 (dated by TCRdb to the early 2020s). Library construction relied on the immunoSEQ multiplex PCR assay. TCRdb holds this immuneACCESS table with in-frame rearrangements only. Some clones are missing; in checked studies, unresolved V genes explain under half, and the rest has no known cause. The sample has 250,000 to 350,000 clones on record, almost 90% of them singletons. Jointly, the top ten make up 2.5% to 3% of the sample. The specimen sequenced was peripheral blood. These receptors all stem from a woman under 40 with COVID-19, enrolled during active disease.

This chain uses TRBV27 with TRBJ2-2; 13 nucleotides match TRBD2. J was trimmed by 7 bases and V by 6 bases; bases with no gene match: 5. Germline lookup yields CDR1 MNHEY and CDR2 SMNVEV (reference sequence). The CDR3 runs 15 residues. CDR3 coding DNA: TGTGCCAGCAGACTAGCGGGAGGGTTTAGCGGGGAGCTGTTTTTT. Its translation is CASRLAGGFSGELFF.

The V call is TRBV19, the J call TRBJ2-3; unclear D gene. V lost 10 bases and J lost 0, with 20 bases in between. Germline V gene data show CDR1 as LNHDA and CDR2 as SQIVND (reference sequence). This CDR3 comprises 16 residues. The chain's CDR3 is CATHTTATSSTDTQYF. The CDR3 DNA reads TGTGCCACCCATACAACAGCTACTTCTAGCACAGATACGCAGTATTTT.

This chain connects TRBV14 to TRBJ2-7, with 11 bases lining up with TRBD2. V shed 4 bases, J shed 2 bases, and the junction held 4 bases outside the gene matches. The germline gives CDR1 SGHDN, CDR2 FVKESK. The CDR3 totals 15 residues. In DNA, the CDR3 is TGTGCCAGCAGCCTAATAGCGGGAGGGCCCTACGAGCAGTACTTC. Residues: CASSLIAGGPYEQYF.

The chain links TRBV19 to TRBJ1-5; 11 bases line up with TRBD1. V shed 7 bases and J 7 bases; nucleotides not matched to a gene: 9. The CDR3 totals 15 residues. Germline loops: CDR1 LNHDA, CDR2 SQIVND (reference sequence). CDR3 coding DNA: TGTGCCAGTACCCCAGGACAGGGGGCGAAACAGCCCCAGCATTTT. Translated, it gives CASTPGQGAKQPQHF. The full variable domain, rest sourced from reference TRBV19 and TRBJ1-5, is DGGITQSPKYLFRKEGQNVTLSCEQNLNHDAMYWYRQDPGQGLRLIYYSQIVNDFQKGDIAEGYSVSREKKESFPLTVTSAQKNPTAFYLCASTPGQGAKQPQHFGDGTRLSIL.

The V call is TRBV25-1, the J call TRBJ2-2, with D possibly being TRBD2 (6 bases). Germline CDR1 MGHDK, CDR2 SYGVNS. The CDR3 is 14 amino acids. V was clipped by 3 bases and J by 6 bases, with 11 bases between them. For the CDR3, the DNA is TGTGCCAGCAGTGAGGTTGGGAGGCCCGGGGAGCTGTTTTTT. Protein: CASSEVGRPGELFF.

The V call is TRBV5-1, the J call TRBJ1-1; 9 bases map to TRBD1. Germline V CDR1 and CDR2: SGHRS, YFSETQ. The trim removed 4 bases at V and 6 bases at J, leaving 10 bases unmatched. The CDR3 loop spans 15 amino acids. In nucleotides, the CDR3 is TGCGCCAGCAGCGGCGCCGGGACAGGGTCGCCTGAAGCTTTCTTT. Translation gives CASSGAGTGSPEAFF.

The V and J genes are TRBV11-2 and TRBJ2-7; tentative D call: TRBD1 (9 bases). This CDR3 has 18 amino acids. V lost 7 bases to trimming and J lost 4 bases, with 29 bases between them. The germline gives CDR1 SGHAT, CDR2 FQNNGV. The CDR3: CASTVTGGPAGEMYEQYF. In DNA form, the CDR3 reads TGTGCCAGCACCGTTACAGGGGGCCCAGCGGGAGAGATGTACGAGCAGTACTTC.

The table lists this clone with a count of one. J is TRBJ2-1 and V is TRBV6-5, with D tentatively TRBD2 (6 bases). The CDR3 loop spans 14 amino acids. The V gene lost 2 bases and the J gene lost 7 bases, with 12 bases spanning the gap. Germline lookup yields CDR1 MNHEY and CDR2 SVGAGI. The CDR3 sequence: CASSYSREWNEQFF. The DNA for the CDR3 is TGTGCCAGCAGTTACAGTCGGGAGTGGAATGAGCAGTTCTTC.

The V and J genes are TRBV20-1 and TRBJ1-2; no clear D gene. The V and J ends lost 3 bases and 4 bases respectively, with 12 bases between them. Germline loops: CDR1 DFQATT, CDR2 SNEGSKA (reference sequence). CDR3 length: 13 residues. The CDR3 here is CSASSGFSYGYTF. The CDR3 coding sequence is TGCAGTGCTAGTTCCGGGTTCTCCTATGGCTACACCTTC.